The clone carrying this T cell receptor (beta chain) appeared a single time. Its antigen is not known. The repertoire was sequenced with immunoSEQ multiplex PCR; TCRdb's copy has only in-frame clones and lacks some. The data contain about 2,200,000 clones, 85% to 95% of them seen just once; the ten biggest clones take up 1.7%. The data belong to a study of shared clonotypes between healthy human individuals. General study points: The study found lower generation probabilities in non-shared clonotypes than in those shared by all four donors. Blood was the sole source, and tissue repertoires probably differ. A generally larger estimated richness was seen in naive subsets than in memory subsets.

Germline assignment: CDR1 SQVTM and CDR2 ANQGSEA. This CDR3 has 15 amino acids. Between the trimmed V and J ends, which lost 0 bases and 0 bases, there was a span of 11 bases. CD45RO-negative CD8 cells positively selected for CCR7 made up the naive population, which excluded terminally differentiated effector memory CD45RA+ cells. The chain recombines TRBV29-1 with TRBJ2-5; the D is unclear. The sequenced sample was naive CD8+ T cells from PBMCs. The source is a man aged 18 to 35 in good health. Some clones in this sample may be carry-over from other donors' samples. The CDR3 DNA follows: TGCAGCGTTGAAGATCTCGGACGGGACCAAGAGACCCAGTACTTC. Translated, it gives CSVEDLGRDQETQYF. Full variable domain (outside the CDR3, taken from reference TRBV29-1 and TRBJ2-5): SAVISQKPSRDICQRGTSLTIQCQVDSQVTMMFWYRQQPGQSLTLIATANQGSEATYESGFVIDKFPISRPNLTFSTLTVSNMSPEDSSIYLCSVEDLGRDQETQYFGPGTRLLVL.